This entry lists 29 T cell receptor beta chains sequenced from one sample in a study of monozygotic twins with inflammatory bowel disease. With the 5' RACE reads reprocessed, TCRdb shows one record per CDR3 protein and no DNA. The table for this sample gives some 99,000 distinct CDR3 sequences. What was sequenced was blood. These receptors were collected from a human donor with ulcerative colitis or Crohn's disease, or a healthy co-twin of an affected twin (not recorded which).

The gene calls are TRBV20-1 and TRBJ2-3. Per the germline V gene, CDR1 is DFQATT and CDR2 is SNEGSKA (reference sequence). The CDR3 is made up of 12 amino acids. The CDR3 reads CSATPGADTQYF.

The V call is TRBV4-1, the J call TRBJ2-3; the D call from TCRdb, TRBD2, cannot be confirmed without DNA. The CDR3 sequence is 21 residues long. Germline CDR1 reads MGHRA; CDR2 reads YSYEKL. The CDR3 protein is CASSQGGVAGGRLSPQDTQYF.

The chain recombines TRBV7-6 with TRBJ2-1; TCRdb proposes TRBD2, but this gene call is untestable without DNA. The CDR3 covers 17 residues. CDR1 SGHVS and CDR2 FNYEAQ come from the germline V gene. The chain's CDR3 is CASSSPRTSGTNNEQFF.

This chain uses TRBV20-1 with TRBJ2-4; TCRdb's assignment of TRBD1 cannot be checked, as there is no DNA. The CDR3 runs to 15 residues. Germline V gene data show CDR1 as DFQATT and CDR2 as SNEGSKA (reference sequence). This CDR3 is CSARDGGTGRYIQYF.

The CDR3 region is CASSLDGGAKNIQYF. The J gene is TRBJ2-4, the V gene TRBV7-2; TCRdb picks TRBD1, but there is no DNA to check that call. This CDR3 has 15 residues. Germline assignment: CDR1 SGHTA and CDR2 FQGNSA.

This chain joins TRBV5-5 and TRBJ2-2; TCRdb's assignment of TRBD2 cannot be checked, as there is no DNA. The CDR3 contains 17 residues. Germline-derived CDR1 and CDR2 are SGHKS and YYEKEE (reference sequence). The CDR3: CASSYNRLAQYTGELFF.

The chain joins TRBV20-1 to TRBJ2-1. In germline, CDR1 is DFQATT, CDR2 SNEGSKA (reference sequence). The length of the CDR3 is 11 residues. The CDR3 is CSGDGNNEQFF.

V gene TRBV9 combines with J gene TRBJ2-5; the D call of TRBD1 rests on TCRdb alone, since no DNA is present to check it. Per germline, CDR1 SGDLS and CDR2 YYNGEE. The CDR3 has 15 amino acids. The CDR3 reads CASSVGSDRAETQYF.

V is TRBV28 and J is TRBJ1-5. Germline V lookup: CDR1 MDHEN, CDR2 SYDVKM. The CDR3 has 13 amino acids. This CDR3 reads CASRLGGNQPQHF.

The chain employs TRBV29-1 and TRBJ2-2; no DNA is available, so the TRBD2 call from TCRdb remains unchecked. CDR1 and CDR2 from the germline V gene are SQVTM and ANQGSEA. The CDR3 is 16 amino acids. The CDR3 loop reads CSVAPLGRAHTGELFF.

This rearrangement joins TRBV5-1 to TRBJ1-2. The CDR3 spans 15 residues. Looked up from germline, CDR1 is SGHRS and CDR2 is YFSETQ. The CDR3 sequence is CASSLRPKSGYGYTF.

The J gene is TRBJ2-1, the V gene TRBV9. The CDR3 has 14 residues. Germline CDR1 is SGDLS and CDR2 is YYNGEE. The CDR3 protein is CASSIGTLWNEQFF.

This sequence joins TRBV19 and TRBJ2-3. Germline CDR1 is LNHDA and CDR2 is SQIVND (reference sequence). CDR3 length: 15 amino acids. The CDR3 loop is CASSIGDFTTDTQYF.

The V and J genes are TRBV6-5 and TRBJ1-1. Germline V gene sequence: CDR1 MNHEY, CDR2 SVGAGI. The length of the CDR3 is 13 residues. CDR3: CASSYGGDTEAFF.

The gene calls are TRBV2 and TRBJ2-1; TCRdb's D call, TRBD2, is unchecked because there is no DNA. In germline, CDR1 is SNHLY, CDR2 FYNNEI. This CDR3 is built from 14 residues. The CDR3 loop reads CASVADYTYNEQFF.

J is TRBJ2-1 and V is TRBV11-1; TCRdb returns TRBD2, unconfirmable since there is no DNA. The CDR3 has 18 residues. Germline CDR1 and CDR2: SGHAT and FQDESV (reference sequence). This CDR3 is CASSLVSSGWSPYNEQFF.

J is TRBJ2-2 and V is TRBV5-1; TCRdb reports TRBD1, a call that lacks DNA to check it against. CDR3 length: 15 amino acids. Germline loops: CDR1 SGHRS, CDR2 YFSETQ. The CDR3 is CASGLTGVGTGELFF.

The chain joins TRBV20-1 to TRBJ2-7. Germline V gene sequence: CDR1 DFQATT, CDR2 SNEGSKA (reference sequence). The CDR3 length is 14 residues. This CDR3 is CSARVTGNSYEQYF.

The chain is built from TRBV11-1 and TRBJ1-2. CDR1 and CDR2 from the germline V gene are SGHAT and FQDESV (reference sequence). The CDR3 runs to 18 residues. CDR3 sequence reads: CASGRGSPTGAFNYGYTF. Using reference TRBV11-1 and TRBJ1-2 for the parts outside the CDR3, the full variable domain is EAEVAQSPRYKITEKSQAVAFWCDPISGHATLYWYRQILGQGPELLVQFQDESVVDDSQLPKDRFSAERLKGVDSTLKIQPAELGDSAMYLCASGRGSPTGAFNYGYTFGSGTRLTVV.

V usage is TRBV4-3 and J usage is TRBJ2-5. The CDR3 totals 16 residues. The germline V gene encodes CDR1 LGHNA and CDR2 YSLEER. The CDR3 sequence is CASSQSWNSHQETQYF.

This chain connects TRBV3-1 to TRBJ2-3. Germline loops: CDR1 LGHDT, CDR2 YNNKEL (reference sequence). The CDR3 is made up of 13 amino acids. The CDR3 reads CASSQDLPDTQYF.

The rearrangement joins TRBV12-3 or TRBV12-4 to TRBJ2-1; the D gene TCRdb calls, TRBD2, cannot be checked with no DNA. This CDR3 spans 15 amino acids. The CDR3 spells CASSLGLRLPIEQFF.

The V gene is TRBV9, the J gene TRBJ2-7; the TCRdb call, TRBD1, lacks DNA for checking. Germline V gene sequence: CDR1 SGDLS, CDR2 YYNGEE. The CDR3 extends over 14 amino acids. CDR3: CASSPLYSSYEQYF.

V is TRBV14 and J is TRBJ2-1; TCRdb calls TRBD1, which cannot be checked without DNA. Germline V gene lookup returns CDR1 SGHDN and CDR2 FVKESK. This CDR3 contains 16 residues. CDR3 protein: CASSHGGQGLTNEQFF.

The chain recombines TRBV7-8 with TRBJ2-2. The CDR3 extends over 16 amino acids. Germline values: CDR1 SGHVS, CDR2 FQNEAQ. CDR3 in amino acids: CASSLGYEKNTGELFF. Based on the CDR3 plus reference TRBV7-8 and TRBJ2-2, the full variable domain is GAGVSQSPRYKVAKRGQDVALRCDPISGHVSLFWYQQALGQGPEFLTYFQNEAQLDKSGLPSDRFFAERPEGSVSTLKIQRTQQEDSAVYLCASSLGYEKNTGELFFGEGSRLTVL.

CDR3 amino acids: CASSLTLQAFF. The chain employs TRBV11-2 and TRBJ1-1. The germline CDR1 and CDR2 sequences are SGHAT and FQNNGV. The CDR3 has 11 residues.

The chain has TRBV4-1 and TRBJ1-5. The CDR3 sequence is 16 residues long. CDR1 is MGHRA and CDR2 is YSYEKL in the germline V gene. CDR3 amino acids: CASSQDRRPSNQPQHF.

V gene TRBV6-5 combines with J gene TRBJ2-1; TCRdb's assignment of TRBD1 cannot be checked, as there is no DNA. This CDR3 is 16 amino acids long. CDR1 is MNHEY and CDR2 is SVGAGI in the germline V gene. This CDR3 reads CASSYSSQGSDNEQFF.

The chain has TRBV11-2 and TRBJ2-1; absent DNA, TCRdb's TRBD1 call cannot be checked. The germline gives CDR1 SGHAT, CDR2 FQNNGV. This CDR3 contains 12 residues. CDR3: CASSEGVDEQFF.